This TCR beta chain derives from a study of blood T cell repertoires in COVID-19. Across the whole study: Sites in the United States, Italy and Spain provided acute and convalescent COVID-19 samples. T cells, B-cell-depleted T cells, or PBMCs provided the cDNA or gDNA that served as material.

In germline, CDR1 is ENHRY, CDR2 SYGVKD. Trimming removed 2 bases from V and 8 bases from J, with 6 bases in between. The CDR3 contains 11 residues. Sequenced by immunoSEQ multiplex PCR; TCRdb stores in-frame clones only, minus some. The data hold 150,000 to 200,000 clones, with about 85% observed a single time. The sequenced sample was peripheral blood. V usage is TRBV10-3 and J usage is TRBJ1-2; D is uncertain. The source of this sequence is a man between 60 and 75 years old with active or convalescent COVID-19. As DNA, the CDR3 is TGTGCCATCAGTGAGAGTGAGGGCTACACCTTC. It translates to CAISESEGYTF.